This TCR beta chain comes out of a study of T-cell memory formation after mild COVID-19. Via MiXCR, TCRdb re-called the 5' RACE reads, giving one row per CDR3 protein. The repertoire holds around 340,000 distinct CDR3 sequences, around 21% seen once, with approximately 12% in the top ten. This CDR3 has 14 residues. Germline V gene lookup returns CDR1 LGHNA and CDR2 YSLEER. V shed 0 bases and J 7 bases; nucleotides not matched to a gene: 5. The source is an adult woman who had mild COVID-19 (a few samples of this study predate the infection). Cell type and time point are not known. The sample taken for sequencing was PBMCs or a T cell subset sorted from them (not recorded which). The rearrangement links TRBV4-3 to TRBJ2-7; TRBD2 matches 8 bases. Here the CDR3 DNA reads TGCGCCAGCAGCCAAGACGGGAGGGCCAGGGAGCAGTACTTC. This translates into CASSQDGRAREQYF.